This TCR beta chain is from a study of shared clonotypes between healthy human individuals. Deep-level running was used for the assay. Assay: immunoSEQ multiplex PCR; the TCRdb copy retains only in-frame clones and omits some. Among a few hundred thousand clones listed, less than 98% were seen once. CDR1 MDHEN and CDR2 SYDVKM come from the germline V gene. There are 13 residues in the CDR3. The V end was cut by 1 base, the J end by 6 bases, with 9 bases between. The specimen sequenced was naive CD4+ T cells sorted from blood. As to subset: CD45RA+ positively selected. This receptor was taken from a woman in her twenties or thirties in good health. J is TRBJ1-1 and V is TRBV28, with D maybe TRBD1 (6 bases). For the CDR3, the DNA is TGTGCCAGCAGTTTATTGGGACACCCTGAAGCTTTCTTT. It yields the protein CASSLLGHPEAFF. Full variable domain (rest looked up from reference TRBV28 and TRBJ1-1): DVKVTQSSRYLVKRTGEKVFLECVQDMDHENMFWYRQDPGLGLRLIYFSYDVKMKEKGDIPEGYSVSREKKERFSLILESASTNQTSMYLCASSLLGHPEAFFGQGTRLTVV.